One and the same sample provided the 8 T cell receptor beta chains below, sequenced in a study of T cells in Graves' hyperthyroidism and ophthalmopathy. It was RNA transcripts that yielded the amplified TCR beta CDR3 regions. TCR CDR3 regions were first amplified by RT-PCR with HTBI primers. Via MiXCR, TCRdb re-called the multiplex PCR reads, giving one row per CDR3 protein. The data show approximately 700,000 distinct CDR3 sequences, 40% to 55% seen once. Sequenced sample: peripheral blood or thyroid tissue (not recorded which). The source of these receptors is an adult man with Graves' disease, either hyperthyroidism or ophthalmopathy (not recorded which).

The table lists this clonotype with a few counts. The chain has TRBV7-9 and TRBJ1-2; D not certain. Germline loops: CDR1 SEHNR, CDR2 FQNEAQ (reference sequence). V shed 1 base and J shed 7 bases, with 10 bases lying between them. The length of the CDR3 is 13 residues. DNA of the CDR3: TGTGCCAGCAGCTTAGTATACGCTGGTGGCTACACCTTC. It codes for CASSLVYAGGYTF.

Notes on this clonotype: Since a much larger clone is just one base distant, this may be a read error. The rearrangement uses TRBV7-8 and TRBJ2-7; D may be TRBD1 (6 bases). There are 13 residues in the CDR3. CDR1 is SGHVS and CDR2 is FQNEAQ in the germline V gene. V lost 0 bases to trimming and J lost 5 bases, with 8 bases between them. DNA of the CDR3: TGTGCCAGCAGCTTAGCGGCAGGGGACGAGCAGTACTTC. It translates to CASSLAAGDEQYF.

This clonotype came up many times. The V gene is TRBV12-3 or TRBV12-4, the J gene TRBJ1-5, with unresolved D. The CDR3 consists of 13 residues. Trimming left V 4 bases short and J 7 bases short, with 11 bases between. The CDR3 here is CASSYASWQPQHF. CDR3 DNA sequence: TGTGCCAGCAGTTATGCTAGCTGGCAGCCCCAGCATTTT.

Ten or more counts support this clonotype. The gene calls are TRBV20-1 and TRBJ1-6, with 7 positions matching TRBD1. Looked up from germline, CDR1 is DFQATT and CDR2 is SNEGSKA (reference sequence). V shed 3 bases, J shed 10 bases, and the junction held 3 bases outside the gene matches. CDR3 length equals 12 residues. CDR3 bases: TGCAGTGCTAGTAGACAGGGCTCACCCCTCCACTTT. Translating it yields CSASRQGSPLHF.

The chain has TRBV2 and TRBJ1-2; no reliable D call. The CDR3 has 14 residues. Trimming shortened V by 6 bases and J by 2 bases, and 13 bases separated the two germline ends. Germline V gives CDR1 SNHLY, CDR2 FYNNEI. The CDR3 loop reads CASRDRSGNYGYTF. In DNA, the CDR3 is TGTGCCAGCAGAGACCGATCCGGAAACTATGGCTACACCTTC.

This chain connects TRBV5-1 to TRBJ1-1, with D possibly matching TRBD1 (5 bases). Germline loops: CDR1 SGHRS, CDR2 YFSETQ. The V end was cut by 2 bases, the J end by 1 base, with 9 bases between. CDR3 length: 14 amino acids. The CDR3 DNA reads TGCGCCAGCAGCTTCGACAGAAAGAACACTGAAGCTTTCTTT. As protein: CASSFDRKNTEAFF.

As to this clonotype: This may be a read error, as it is one base from a much larger clone. The chain carries TRBV7-2 and TRBJ2-7; 8 bases are shared with TRBD2. The CDR3 loop spans 14 amino acids. The V gene's germline CDR1 is SGHTA and CDR2 FQGNSA. Trimming removed 6 bases from V and 2 bases from J; junction bases left unmatched: 6. The CDR3 sequence: CASRLAGLAYEQYF. The CDR3, as DNA: TGTGCCAGCAGGCTAGCGGGCCTGGCCTACGAGCAGTACTTC.

This clonotype has just one count. Written as DNA, the CDR3 is TGCAGCGTGATAGATACAGGGGCTAATGAAAAACTGTTTTTT. Its protein product is CSVIDTGANEKLFF. The chain carries TRBV29-1 and TRBJ1-4, with TRBD1 matching over 7 bases. Looked up from germline, CDR1 is SQVTM and CDR2 is ANQGSEA. V lost 6 bases, J lost 3 bases, and 7 bases stayed unmatched. The CDR3 has 14 residues.